A selection of T cell receptor beta chains follows, all from one sample in a study of blood T cell repertoires in COVID-19. The method was immunoSEQ multiplex PCR; TCRdb's version includes in-frame clones alone and lacks a portion of them. The sample carries more than 85,000 clones, roughly 84% recorded once. The specimen sequenced was peripheral blood. These receptor sequences come from a human donor in a cohort sampled during active COVID-19. The CDR3 runs from the conserved cysteine through the conserved F or W. A D gene is named only where the DNA matches it firmly. Not every row has a clone size; where given, it reads once, few, many or a size class.

V gene,clone size,D gene,J gene,CDR3 DNA,CDR3 protein
TRBV5-1,.,TRBD2,TRBJ2-7,TGCGCCAGCAGAACCGGGACTAGCGCCTACGAGCAGTACTTC,CASRTGTSAYEQYF
TRBV7-6,.,TRBD2,TRBJ2-7,TGTGCCAGCAGCTTAGATCCTAGCGGGGGCCGTTTCTCCTACGAGCAGTACTTC,CASSLDPSGGRFSYEQYF
TRBV21-1,.,.,TRBJ1-4,TGTGCCAGCAGCAAAGCGGGAGCGGGTAATGAAAAACTGTTTTTT,CASSKAGAGNEKLFF
TRBV2,.,.,TRBJ1-2,TGTGCCAGCAGTGAGGACAGAGACTATGGCTACACCTTC,CASSEDRDYGYTF
TRBV19,.,TRBD2,TRBJ2-3,TGTGCCAGTAGTATAGATCGACTAGCGGCGAGCACAGATACGCAGTATTTT,CASSIDRLAASTDTQYF
TRBV7-2,.,TRBD1,TRBJ1-5,TGTGCCAGCAGCTCCCGACAGGGTGGTGGCAATCAGCCCCAGCATTTT,CASSSRQGGGNQPQHF
TRBV28,.,.,TRBJ1-5,TGTGCCAGCACCCCGGCAGGGGAGCTCCGCAATCAGCCCCAGCATTTT,CASTPAGELRNQPQHF
TRBV15,.,.,TRBJ1-2,TGTGCCACCAGCAGAGCAGACAGCTTCTATGGCTACACCTTC,CATSRADSFYGYTF
TRBV28,.,.,TRBJ1-1,TGTGCCAGCCACCTCGGGCGGGGGAACGCTGAAGCTTTCTTT,CASHLGRGNAEAFF
TRBV5-1,.,.,TRBJ2-2,TGCGCCAGCAGCTTGTCGGGACAGAACACCGGGGAGCTGTTTTTT,CASSLSGQNTGELFF
TRBV19,.,.,TRBJ1-4,TGTGCCAGTAGTTTGCCTGGAGCAACTAATGAAAAACTGTTTTTT,CASSLPGATNEKLFF
TRBV27,once,TRBD1,TRBJ1-2,TGTGCCAGCAGACTGGGACAGAGCTATGGCTACACCTTC,CASRLGQSYGYTF
TRBV6-5,.,.,TRBJ2-2,TGTGCCAGCAGTCCTCAAGAGGGGGTCACCGGGGAGCTGTTTTTT,CASSPQEGVTGELFF
TRBV2,.,.,TRBJ2-1,TGTGCCAGCAGTGAAAGGGTAAGGACAAGCTCCTACAATGAGCAGTTCTTC,CASSERVRTSSYNEQFF
TRBV2,.,TRBD1,TRBJ1-5,TGTGCCAGCAAAAGGGACAGGGGAACCAATCAGCCCCAGCATTTT,CASKRDRGTNQPQHF
TRBV6-1,.,.,TRBJ2-1,TGTGCCAGCAGTGAGCCGGGTGGAAACAATGAGCAGTTCTTC,CASSEPGGNNEQFF
TRBV5-1,.,TRBD2,TRBJ2-3,TGCGCCAGCAGCCCTAGCGGGACTAGCACAGATACGCAGTATTTT,CASSPSGTSTDTQYF
TRBV7-2,.,.,TRBJ1-2,TGTGCCAGCAGGCCAGGGGTGACTAACTATGGCTACACCTTC,CASRPGVTNYGYTF
TRBV3-1/TRBV3-2,.,.,TRBJ2-7,TGTGCCAGCAGCCTCTCAGGGCGTCTTTACGAGCAGTACTTC,CASSLSGRLYEQYF
TRBV15,once,TRBD1,TRBJ2-2,TGTGCCACCAGCAGGGGACAGGGGTCTAACACCGGGGAGCTGTTTTTT,CATSRGQGSNTGELFF
TRBV5-4,.,.,TRBJ2-1,TGTGCCAGCAGCTTATTTGGCGGGGCGTCCTACAATGAGCAGTTCTTC,CASSLFGGASYNEQFF
TRBV6-4,.,TRBD1,TRBJ2-1,TGTGCCAGCAGTGAGCGACAGGGGACGTACAATGAGCAGTTCTTC,CASSERQGTYNEQFF
TRBV7-2,.,TRBD1,TRBJ1-2,TGTGCCAGCAGCCGCCGGGACAGGGCGGATGGCTACACCTTC,CASSRRDRADGYTF
TRBV7-9,few,.,TRBJ1-2,TGTGCCAGCAGCTCAACCCTCAGGGAAAACTATGGCTACACCTTC,CASSSTLRENYGYTF
TRBV10-1,.,TRBD1,TRBJ1-5,TGCGCCAGCAGAACGGACAGGGGGGATCAGCCCCAGCATTTT,CASRTDRGDQPQHF
TRBV19,.,TRBD1,TRBJ1-4,TGTGCCAGTAGCCCCCGAGAATGGGACAGACTTAATGAAAAACTGTTTTTT,CASSPREWDRLNEKLFF
TRBV9,.,.,TRBJ1-6,TGTGCCAGCTCGGTAGGGGGGGGGACGGATTCACCCCTCCACTTT,CASSVGGGTDSPLHF
TRBV7-2,.,TRBD2,TRBJ2-2,TGTGCCAGCAGCTTTCCCCACAGACAAACCAAGGCGGGGGTACTGTTTTTT,CASSFPHRQTKAGVLFF
TRBV12-3/TRBV12-4,.,.,TRBJ1-2,TGTGCCAGCAGGCCGACAGGCAACTATGGCTACACCTTC,CASRPTGNYGYTF
TRBV29-1,.,.,TRBJ1-1,TGCAGCGTTGAAGATGTGGGGGGTGAAGCTTTCTTT,CSVEDVGGEAFF
TRBV5-1,.,.,TRBJ2-7,TGCGCCAGCAGCTTACCAGACTCCTACGAGCAGTACTTC,CASSLPDSYEQYF
TRBV4-3,once,.,TRBJ1-3,TGCGCCAGCAGCGGGGCCGGCAACACCATATATTTT,CASSGAGNTIYF
TRBV6-2/TRBV6-3,once,TRBD1,TRBJ1-2,TGTGCCAGCAGCCCCGAACAGGGGAGCTACACCTTC,CASSPEQGSYTF
TRBV7-9,.,.,TRBJ1-1,TGTGCCAGCAGCGCCCCTCTCCCTATCGAAGCTTTCTTT,CASSAPLPIEAFF
TRBV24-1,.,TRBD2,TRBJ2-3,TGTGCCACCAGTGAGGCGACTAGCGGGGGGTTGGATACGCAGTATTTT,CATSEATSGGLDTQYF
TRBV6-5,.,.,TRBJ1-2,TGTGCCAGCAGTCAGGTGAATGGCGACTATGGCTACACCTTC,CASSQVNGDYGYTF
TRBV20-1,.,.,TRBJ2-5,TGCAGTGCTAGTGACCGGGGTCAGGAGACCCAGTACTTC,CSASDRGQETQYF
TRBV10-3,.,.,TRBJ2-7,TGTGCCATCAGTGAGAGTGTCCCCAGGGTTACCTACGAGCAGTACTTC,CAISESVPRVTYEQYF
TRBV6-6,.,.,TRBJ2-5,TGTGCCAGCAGTTACGGTGGGGCAGAGACCCAGTACTTC,CASSYGGAETQYF
TRBV12-5,.,.,TRBJ1-5,TGTGCTAGTGCAATGGGGGCGGTCAATCAGCCCCAGCATTTT,CASAMGAVNQPQHF
TRBV7-2,.,TRBD2,TRBJ2-3,TGTGCCAGCAGCTTAAGTGGGCGGACTAGGAGTTTCACAGATACGCAGTATTTT,CASSLSGRTRSFTDTQYF
TRBV19,.,TRBD1,TRBJ1-5,TGTGCCAGTAGTAAGGGGGCGACCGAGAAGCCCCAGCATTTT,CASSKGATEKPQHF